This TCR beta chain came from a study of identical twins. TCRdb called the 5' RACE reads again in MiXCR, with one record for every CDR3 protein. The table includes 310,000 or so distinct CDR3 sequences, more than 6.5% detected once. The CDR3 is 15 amino acids. V lost 1 base to trimming and J lost 5 bases, with 12 bases between them. Germline CDR1 KGHSH, CDR2 LQKENI. Details on this clonotype: The antigen is undetermined.

Study-level results: The more abundant beta clonotypes in cord blood had fewer insertions, and memory repertoires did not show this. It was possible that invariant MAIT and iNKT cells partly confounded the zero-insertion analyses. Instead of following the same donors, the conclusions were based on cross-sectional statistical analysis.

Donors were all healthy Caucasians. The same data also went into a second study, on yellow fever vaccine responses in identical twins.

The chain joins TRBV18 to TRBJ2-1; the D gene is possibly TRBD1 (5 bases). The specimen sequenced was memory (CD45RO+) T cells sorted from blood. The receptor's source is a woman aged 18 to 35 in good health. CDR3 nucleotide sequence: TGTGCCAGCTCACCACAGGGGAAGGTAAACAATGAGCAGTTCTTC. Translated: CASSPQGKVNNEQFF.